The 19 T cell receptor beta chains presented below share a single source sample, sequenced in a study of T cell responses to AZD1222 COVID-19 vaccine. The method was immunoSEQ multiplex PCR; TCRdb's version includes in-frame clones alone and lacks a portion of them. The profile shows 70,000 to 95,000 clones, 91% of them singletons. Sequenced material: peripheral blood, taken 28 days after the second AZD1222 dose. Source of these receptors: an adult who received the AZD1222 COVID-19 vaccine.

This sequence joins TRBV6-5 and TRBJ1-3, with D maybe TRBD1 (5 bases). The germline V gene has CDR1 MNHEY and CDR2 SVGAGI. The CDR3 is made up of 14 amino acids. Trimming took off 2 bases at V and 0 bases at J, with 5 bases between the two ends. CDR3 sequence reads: CASSYGGSGNTIYF. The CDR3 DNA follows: TGTGCCAGCAGTTACGGGGGCTCTGGAAACACCATATATTTT.

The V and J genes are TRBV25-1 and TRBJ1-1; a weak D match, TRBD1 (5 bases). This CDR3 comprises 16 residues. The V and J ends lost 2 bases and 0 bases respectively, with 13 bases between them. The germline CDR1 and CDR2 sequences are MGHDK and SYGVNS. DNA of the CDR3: TGTGCCAGCAGTGAAACGGGACCAGCCATGAACACTGAAGCTTTCTTT. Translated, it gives CASSETGPAMNTEAFF.

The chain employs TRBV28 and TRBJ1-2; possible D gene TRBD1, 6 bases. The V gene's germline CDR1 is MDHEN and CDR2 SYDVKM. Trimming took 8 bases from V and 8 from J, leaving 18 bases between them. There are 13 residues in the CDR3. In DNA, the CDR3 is TGTGCCAGCCTAAAAGGGGGGCGTGGGGGCTACACCTTC. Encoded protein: CASLKGGRGGYTF.

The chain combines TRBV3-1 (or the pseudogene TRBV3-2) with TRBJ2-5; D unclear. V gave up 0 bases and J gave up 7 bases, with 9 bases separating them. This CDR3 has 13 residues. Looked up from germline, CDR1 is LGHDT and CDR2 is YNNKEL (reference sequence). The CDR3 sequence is CASSQEGWRTQYF. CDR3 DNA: TGTGCCAGCAGCCAAGAAGGGTGGCGGACCCAGTACTTC.

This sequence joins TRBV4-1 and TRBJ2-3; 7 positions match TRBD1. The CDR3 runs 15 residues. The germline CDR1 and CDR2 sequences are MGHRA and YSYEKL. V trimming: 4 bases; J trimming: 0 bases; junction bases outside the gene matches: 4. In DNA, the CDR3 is TGCGCCAGCAGCCGACAACAGGGGAGCACAGATACGCAGTATTTT. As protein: CASSRQQGSTDTQYF.

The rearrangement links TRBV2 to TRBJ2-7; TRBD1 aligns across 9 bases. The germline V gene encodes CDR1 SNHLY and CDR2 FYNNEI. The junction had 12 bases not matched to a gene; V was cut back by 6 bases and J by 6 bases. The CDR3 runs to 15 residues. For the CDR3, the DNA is TGTGCCAGCAGACCCGCCGGGACAGGGTTAACCGAGCAGTACTTC. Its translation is CASRPAGTGLTEQYF.

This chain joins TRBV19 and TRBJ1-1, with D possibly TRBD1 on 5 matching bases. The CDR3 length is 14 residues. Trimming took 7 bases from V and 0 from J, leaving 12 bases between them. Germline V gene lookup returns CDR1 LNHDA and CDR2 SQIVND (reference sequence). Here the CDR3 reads CASTAQGLNTEAFF. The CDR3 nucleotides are TGTGCCAGTACCGCCCAGGGATTGAACACTGAAGCTTTCTTT.

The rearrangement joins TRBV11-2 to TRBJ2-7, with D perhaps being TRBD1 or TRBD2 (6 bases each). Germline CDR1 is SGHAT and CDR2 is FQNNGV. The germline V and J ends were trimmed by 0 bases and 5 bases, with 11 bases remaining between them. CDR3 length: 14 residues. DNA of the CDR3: TGTGCCAGCAGCTTAGACCGGGGGCTCAACGAGCAGTACTTC. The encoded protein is CASSLDRGLNEQYF.

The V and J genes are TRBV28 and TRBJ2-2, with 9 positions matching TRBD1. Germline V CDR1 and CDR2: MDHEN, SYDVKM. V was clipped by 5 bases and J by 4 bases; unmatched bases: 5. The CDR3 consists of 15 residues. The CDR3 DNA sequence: TGTGCCAGCAGTCCACAGGGGGCAGTCACCGGGGAGCTGTTTTTT. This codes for CASSPQGAVTGELFF.

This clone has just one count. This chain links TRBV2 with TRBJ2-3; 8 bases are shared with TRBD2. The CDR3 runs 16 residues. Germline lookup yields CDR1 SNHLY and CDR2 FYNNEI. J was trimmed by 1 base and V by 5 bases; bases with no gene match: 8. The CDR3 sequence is CASSWVVAGRTDTQYF. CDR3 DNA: TGTGCCAGCAGTTGGGTGGTAGCGGGACGCACAGATACGCAGTATTTT.

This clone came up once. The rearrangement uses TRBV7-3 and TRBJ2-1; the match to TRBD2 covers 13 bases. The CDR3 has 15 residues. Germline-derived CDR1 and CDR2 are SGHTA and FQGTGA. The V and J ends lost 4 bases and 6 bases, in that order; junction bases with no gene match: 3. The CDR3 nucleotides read TGTGCCAGCAGCTCCGGGACTAGCGGGATCAATGAGCAGTTCTTC. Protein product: CASSSGTSGINEQFF.

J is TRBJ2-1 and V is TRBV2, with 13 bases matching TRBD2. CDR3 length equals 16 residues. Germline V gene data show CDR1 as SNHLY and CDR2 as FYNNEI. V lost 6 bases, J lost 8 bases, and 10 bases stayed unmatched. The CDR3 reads CASSLLGLAGADEQFF. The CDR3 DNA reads TGTGCCAGCAGCTTACTAGGACTAGCGGGAGCAGATGAGCAGTTCTTC.

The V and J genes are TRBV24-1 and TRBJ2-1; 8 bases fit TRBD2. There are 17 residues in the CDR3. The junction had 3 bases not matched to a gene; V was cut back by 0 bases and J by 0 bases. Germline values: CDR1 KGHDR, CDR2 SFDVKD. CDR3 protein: CATSDLVSGNSYNEQFF. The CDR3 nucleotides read TGTGCCACCAGTGATTTGGTTAGCGGGAACTCCTACAATGAGCAGTTCTTC.

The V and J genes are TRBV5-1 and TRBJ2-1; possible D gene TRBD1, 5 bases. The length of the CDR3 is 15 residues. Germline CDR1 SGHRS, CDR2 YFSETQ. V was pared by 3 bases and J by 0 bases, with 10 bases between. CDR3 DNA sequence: TGCGCCAGCAGCTCTGGACAAAGCTCCTACAATGAGCAGTTCTTC. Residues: CASSSGQSSYNEQFF.

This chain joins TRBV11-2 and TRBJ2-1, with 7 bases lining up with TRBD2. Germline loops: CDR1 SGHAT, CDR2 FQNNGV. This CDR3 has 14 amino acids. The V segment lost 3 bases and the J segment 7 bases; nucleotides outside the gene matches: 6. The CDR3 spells CASSLRRERNEQFF. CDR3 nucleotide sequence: TGTGCCAGCAGCTTGAGGCGGGAGCGGAATGAGCAGTTCTTC.

The CDR3 loop is CASSPLGEGASDTEAFF. In DNA form, the CDR3 reads TGTGCCAGTTCGCCCCTAGGGGAGGGGGCTTCGGACACTGAAGCTTTCTTT. The genes are TRBV19 and TRBJ1-1, with 7 bases matching TRBD1. V lost 8 bases to trimming and J lost 3 bases; unmatched junction nucleotides: 18. Germline V gene lookup returns CDR1 LNHDA and CDR2 SQIVND (reference sequence). The CDR3 contains 17 residues. The entire variable domain, with the rest obtained from reference TRBV19 and TRBJ1-1, is as follows: DGGITQSPKYLFRKEGQNVTLSCEQNLNHDAMYWYRQDPGQGLRLIYYSQIVNDFQKGDIAEGYSVSREKKESFPLTVTSAQKNPTAFYLCASSPLGEGASDTEAFFGQGTRLTVV.

CDR3 coding DNA: TGTGCCAGCAGTCTGCCGGGGTCGGCTGAAGCTTTCTTT. This encodes CASSLPGSAEAFF. The chain carries TRBV27 and TRBJ1-1; D is unclear. The CDR3 loop spans 13 amino acids. The germline gives CDR1 MNHEY, CDR2 SMNVEV (reference sequence). V lost 5 bases and J 6 bases, leaving 13 bases between the germline ends.

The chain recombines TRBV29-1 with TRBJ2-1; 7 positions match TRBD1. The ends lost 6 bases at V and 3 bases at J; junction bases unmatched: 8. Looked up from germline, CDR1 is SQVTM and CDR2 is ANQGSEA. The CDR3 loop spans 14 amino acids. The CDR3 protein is CSVLGQDLYNEQFF. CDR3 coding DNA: TGCAGCGTGCTAGGACAGGACCTCTACAATGAGCAGTTCTTC.

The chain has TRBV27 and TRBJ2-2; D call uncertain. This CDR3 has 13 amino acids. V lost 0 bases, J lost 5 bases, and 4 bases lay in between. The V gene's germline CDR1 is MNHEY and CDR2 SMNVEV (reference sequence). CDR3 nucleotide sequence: TGTGCCAGCAGTTTATCGTTAACCGGGGAGCTGTTTTTT. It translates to CASSLSLTGELFF.